The next 11 T cell receptor beta chains were all read from a single sample in a study of cytomegalovirus exposure and HLA in healthy donors (dated 2017 in TCRdb). The library was made by the immunoSEQ multiplex PCR assay. The table comes from immuneACCESS by way of TCRdb, which keeps in-frame sequences with V and J called. Part of the clones is missing from these tables; in studies checked, under half for an unresolved V gene and the rest for unknown reasons. The sample data list about 88,000 clones, and approximately 96% of these were observed just once. The ten largest account for 0.78% of the sample. The sample taken for sequencing was PBMCs. The receptor source for this set is a man between 18 and 35 years old in good health and CMV-seronegative.

The chain combines TRBV27 with TRBJ2-7; 7 positions match TRBD1. Germline CDR1 is MNHEY and CDR2 is SMNVEV (reference sequence). V was clipped by 11 bases and J by 9 bases; unmatched bases: 25. This CDR3 has 16 amino acids. The CDR3 DNA is TGTGCCGACCTTTCGTCGACGGGACAGTCGCCTACGAGGCAGTACGTC. Protein: CADLSSTGQSPTRQYV.

CDR3 amino acids: CASSQDYRGYEQYV. As DNA, the CDR3 is TGCGCCAGCAGCCAAGATTACAGGGGCTACGAGCAGTACGTC. V usage is TRBV4-3 and J usage is TRBJ2-7; 7 nucleotides align to TRBD1. Germline V CDR1 and CDR2: LGHNA, YSLEER. The CDR3 has 14 amino acids. Germline trimming cut 0 bases from V and 3 bases from J; bases unmatched to any gene: 2.

The J gene is TRBJ1-2, the V gene TRBV9; 9 bases fit TRBD1. The CDR3 totals 14 residues. Germline loops: CDR1 SGDLS, CDR2 YYNGEE. The ends lost 2 bases at V and 3 bases at J; junction bases unmatched: 2. The CDR3 loop is CASSVTGGDYGYTF. The DNA for the CDR3 is TGTGCCAGCAGCGTGACAGGGGGTGACTATGGCTACACCTTC. The full variable domain, completed using reference TRBV9 and TRBJ1-2, is DSGVTQTPKHLITATGQRVTLRCSPRSGDLSVYWYQQSLDQGLQFLIQYYNGEERAKGNILERFSAQQFPDLHSELNLSSLELGDSALYFCASSVTGGDYGYTFGSGTRLTVV.

The chain combines TRBV6-1 with TRBJ2-3, with D perhaps matching TRBD2 (6 bases). Germline loops: CDR1 MNHNS, CDR2 SASEGT. The V end lost 3 bases, the J end lost 2 bases, and 18 bases lay between the germline ends. The CDR3 has 17 residues. CDR3 sequence reads: CASSEGNRLGPTDTQYF. CDR3 DNA sequence: TGTGCCAGCAGTGAGGGGAATCGACTAGGACCCACAGATACGCAGTATTTT.

This chain uses TRBV30 with TRBJ2-7; weak D call: TRBD2 (6 bases). Per the germline V gene, CDR1 is GTSNPN and CDR2 is SVGIG (reference sequence). This CDR3 has 12 amino acids. V was trimmed by 4 bases and J by 4 bases, leaving 11 bases between them. The CDR3 loop is CAWIGGRYEQYF. As DNA, the CDR3 is TGTGCCTGGATAGGAGGGAGGTACGAGCAGTACTTC.

This chain joins TRBV5-1 and TRBJ1-3; D possibly corresponds to TRBD1 (6 bases). Trimming cost V 2 bases and J 0 bases, with 6 bases left between them. The CDR3 runs to 14 residues. Germline V CDR1 and CDR2: SGHRS, YFSETQ. Here the CDR3 reads CASSLGGSGNTIYF. The CDR3, as DNA: TGCGCCAGCAGCTTAGGGGGCTCTGGAAACACCATATATTTT. Drawing the rest from reference TRBV5-1 and TRBJ1-3, the complete variable domain is KAGVTQTPRYLIKTRGQQVTLSCSPISGHRSVSWYQQTPGQGLQFLFEYFSETQRNKGNFPGRFSGRQFSNSRSEMNVSTLELGDSALYLCASSLGGSGNTIYFGEGSWLTVV.

The chain carries TRBV12-5 and TRBJ2-7, with TRBD2 matching over 11 bases. Per the germline V gene, CDR1 is LGHNT and CDR2 is FRNRAP. V was clipped by 2 bases and J by 9 bases; unmatched bases: 15. The CDR3 extends over 17 amino acids. DNA of the CDR3: TGTGCTAGTGGTTTGCGGGTGAGACTAGCGGGGAGACAAGGGCAGTACTTC. Translation gives CASGLRVRLAGRQGQYF.

The chain recombines TRBV4-1 with TRBJ2-1; 12 bases agree with TRBD2. The CDR3 runs 21 residues. The V segment lost 0 bases and the J segment 0 bases; nucleotides outside the gene matches: 12. The germline CDR1 and CDR2 sequences are MGHRA and YSYEKL. CDR3 residues: CASSQDSAGLAGKSSYNEQFF. In nucleotides, the CDR3 is TGCGCCAGCAGCCAAGATTCCGCTGGACTAGCGGGAAAGAGCTCCTACAATGAGCAGTTCTTC.

The V gene is TRBV18, the J gene TRBJ2-2; TRBD1 aligns across 7 bases. CDR3 size: 15 residues. Germline lookup yields CDR1 KGHSH and CDR2 LQKENI. The V and J ends lost 3 bases and 2 bases, in that order; junction bases with no gene match: 3. This CDR3 is CASSPGQLNTGELFF. CDR3 sequence (DNA): TGTGCCAGCTCACCGGGACAGCTCAACACCGGGGAGCTGTTTTTT.

V and J are TRBV10-1 and TRBJ2-5, with 8 bases lining up with TRBD1. The germline gives CDR1 WNHNN, CDR2 SYGVQD (reference sequence). The length of the CDR3 is 12 residues. V lost 5 bases, J lost 11 bases, and 7 bases stayed unmatched. The CDR3 is CASSPTGGEQYF. The DNA for the CDR3 is TGCGCCAGCAGTCCCACAGGGGGAGAGCAGTACTTC.

The chain recombines TRBV7-9 with TRBJ1-1; unclear D gene. This CDR3 is built from 15 residues. The V gene's germline CDR1 is SEHNR and CDR2 FQNEAQ (reference sequence). The V end lost 5 bases, the J end lost 6 bases, and 19 bases lay between the germline ends. The chain's CDR3 is CASSPRPGYGAEAFF. CDR3 nucleotide sequence: TGTGCCAGCAGCCCCCGCCCGGGATACGGGGCTGAAGCTTTCTTT.